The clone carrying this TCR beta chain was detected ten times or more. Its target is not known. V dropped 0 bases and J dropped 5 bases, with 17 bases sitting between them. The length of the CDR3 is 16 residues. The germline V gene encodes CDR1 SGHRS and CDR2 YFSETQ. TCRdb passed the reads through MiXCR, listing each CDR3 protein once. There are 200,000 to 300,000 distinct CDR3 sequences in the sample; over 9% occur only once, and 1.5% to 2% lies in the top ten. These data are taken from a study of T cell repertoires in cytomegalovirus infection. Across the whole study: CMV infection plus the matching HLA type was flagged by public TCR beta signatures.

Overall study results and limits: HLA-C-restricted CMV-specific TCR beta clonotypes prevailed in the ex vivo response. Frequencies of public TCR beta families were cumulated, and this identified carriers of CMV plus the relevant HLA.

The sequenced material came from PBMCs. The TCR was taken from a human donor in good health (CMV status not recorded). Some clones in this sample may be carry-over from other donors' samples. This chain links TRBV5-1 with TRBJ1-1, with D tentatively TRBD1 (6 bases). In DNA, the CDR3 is TGCGCCAGCAGCTTGGGGGTGACAGGAGTAAAAACTGAAGCTTTCTTT. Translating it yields CASSLGVTGVKTEAFF.